The T cell receptor beta chain described here comes from a study of spatial heterogeneity in lung cancer. This clonotype was detected many times. This beta chain turned up in a library designed for alpha chains; as an off-target read, its abundance says little. TCRdb called the 5' RACE reads again in MiXCR, with one record for every CDR3 protein. The repertoire holds 5,000 or so distinct CDR3 sequences, around 16% seen once, with 20% to 25% in the top ten. From germline, CDR1 is SGHTA and CDR2 FQGNSA. The CDR3 is made up of 14 amino acids. Trimming took 2 bases from V and 10 from J; bases not matched to a gene: 5. The time point is: sample taken at primary tumor resection. Whole RNA from tumor, nontumor lung or frozen PBMC was sequenced unsorted.

The material sequenced was normal lung tissue next to the tumor, taken at surgery. The V call is TRBV7-2, the J call TRBJ2-1, with TRBD2 matching over 10 bases. The origin of this receptor is a male donor with early-stage non-small cell lung cancer. The CDR3 is CASSLRLAGSEQFF. DNA of the CDR3: TGTGCCAGCAGCTTACGACTAGCGGGTAGCGAGCAGTTCTTC.